This T cell receptor (beta chain) was identified in a study of OX40 agonist ivuxolimab in advanced cancers. Sampling of blood occurred at baseline, cycle 4 day 1, and cycle 7 day 1. Trimming removed 4 bases at V and 5 bases at J, with 18 bases between. The length of the CDR3 is 15 residues. Germline CDR1 reads SGHNT; CDR2 reads YYREEE (reference sequence). Using immunoSEQ multiplex PCR, the repertoire was profiled, and TCRdb retains in-frame clones only, with some absent. The table records around 40,000 clones, roughly 82% of them present only once. This chain uses TRBV5-4 with TRBJ2-5; maybe TRBD2 (6 bases). The material sequenced was CD4+ or CD8+ T cells sorted from blood, taken in a trial of the OX40 agonist ivuxolimab. This sequence originates from an adult with an advanced solid tumor such as melanoma, head and neck, liver or kidney cancer. The CDR3 nucleotides read TGTGCCAGCAGCCCCGGGACTGGTGCACGTGAGACCCAGTACTTC. Protein: CASSPGTGARETQYF.